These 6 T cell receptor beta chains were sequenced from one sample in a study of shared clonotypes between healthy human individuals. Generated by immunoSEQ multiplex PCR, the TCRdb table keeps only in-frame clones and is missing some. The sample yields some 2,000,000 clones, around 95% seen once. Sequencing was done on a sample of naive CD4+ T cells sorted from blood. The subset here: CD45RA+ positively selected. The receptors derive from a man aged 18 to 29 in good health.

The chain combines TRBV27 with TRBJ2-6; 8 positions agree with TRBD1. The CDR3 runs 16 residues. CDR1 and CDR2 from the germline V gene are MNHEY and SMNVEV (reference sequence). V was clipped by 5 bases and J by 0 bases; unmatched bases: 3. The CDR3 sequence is CASSRTGPSGANVLTF. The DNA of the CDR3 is TGTGCCAGCAGTCGGACAGGGCCCTCTGGGGCCAACGTCCTGACTTTC.

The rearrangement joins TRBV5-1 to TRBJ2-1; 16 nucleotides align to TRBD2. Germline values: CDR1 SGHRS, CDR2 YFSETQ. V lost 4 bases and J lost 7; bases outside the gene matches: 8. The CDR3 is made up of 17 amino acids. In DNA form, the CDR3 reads TGCGCCAGCAGCACGGGACTAGCGGGAGGGCTGGGGAATGAGCAGTTCTTC. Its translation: CASSTGLAGGLGNEQFF.

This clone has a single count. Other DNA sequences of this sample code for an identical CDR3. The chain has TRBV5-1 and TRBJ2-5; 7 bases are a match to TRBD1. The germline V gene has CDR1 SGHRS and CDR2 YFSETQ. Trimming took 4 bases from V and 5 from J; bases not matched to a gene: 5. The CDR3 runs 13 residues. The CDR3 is CASSRGRGETQYF. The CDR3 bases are TGCGCCAGCAGCAGGGGCAGGGGGGAGACCCAGTACTTC.

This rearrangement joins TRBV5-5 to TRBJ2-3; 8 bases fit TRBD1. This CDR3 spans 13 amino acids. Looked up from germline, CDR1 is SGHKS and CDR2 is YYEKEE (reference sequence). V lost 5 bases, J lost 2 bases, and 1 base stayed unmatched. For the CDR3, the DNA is TGTGCCAGCAGGGGACAGGACACAGATACGCAGTATTTT. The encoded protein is CASRGQDTDTQYF.

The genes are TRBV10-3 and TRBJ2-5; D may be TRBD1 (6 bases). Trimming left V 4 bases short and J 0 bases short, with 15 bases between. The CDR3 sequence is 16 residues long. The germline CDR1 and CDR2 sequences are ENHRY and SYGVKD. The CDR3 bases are TGTGCCATCAGTGGGCGTGAGGGGGTATACCAAGAGACCCAGTACTTC. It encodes CAISGREGVYQETQYF.

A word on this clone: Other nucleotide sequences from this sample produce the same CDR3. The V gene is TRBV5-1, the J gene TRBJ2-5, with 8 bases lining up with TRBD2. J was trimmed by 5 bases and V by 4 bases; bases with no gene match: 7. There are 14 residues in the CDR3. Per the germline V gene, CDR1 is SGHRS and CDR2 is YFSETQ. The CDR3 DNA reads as TGCGCCAGCAGCGCGCGGGGGGTCGGGGAGACCCAGTACTTC. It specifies CASSARGVGETQYF.